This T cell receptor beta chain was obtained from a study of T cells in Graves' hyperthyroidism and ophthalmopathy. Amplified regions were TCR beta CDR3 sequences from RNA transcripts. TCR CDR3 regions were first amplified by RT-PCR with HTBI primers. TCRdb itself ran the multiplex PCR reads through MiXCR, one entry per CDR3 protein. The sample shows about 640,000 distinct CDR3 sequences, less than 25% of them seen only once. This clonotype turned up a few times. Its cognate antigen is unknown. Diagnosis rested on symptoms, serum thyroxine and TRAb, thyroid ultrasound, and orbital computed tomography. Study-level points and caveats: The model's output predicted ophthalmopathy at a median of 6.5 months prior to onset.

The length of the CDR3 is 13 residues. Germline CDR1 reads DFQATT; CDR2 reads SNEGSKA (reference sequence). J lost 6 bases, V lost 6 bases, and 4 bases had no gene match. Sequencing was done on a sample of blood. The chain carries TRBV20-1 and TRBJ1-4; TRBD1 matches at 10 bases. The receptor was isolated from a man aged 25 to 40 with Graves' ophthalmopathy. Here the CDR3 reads CSARTGGHEKLFF. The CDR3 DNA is TGCAGTGCACGGACAGGGGGGCATGAAAAACTGTTTTTT.